The 29 T cell receptor beta chains below all came from one sample that was sequenced in a study of human T cells and chemical hapten exposure. TCRdb re-derived calls from the RACE reads in MiXCR, one entry per CDR3 protein. Of about 170,000 distinct CDR3 sequences listed, approximately 30% are singletons. This sample's time point: patch test 3, about 24 weeks after DPC sensitization. Treatment of the sample: therapeutic diphenylcyclopropenone sensitization with weekly scalp DPC. The input for sequencing was whole blood, taken in connection with sensitization to the hapten diphenylcyclopropenone (DPC). Receptors originate from a young woman with alopecia areata. Some clones in this sample may be carry-over from other donors' samples.

The rearrangement joins TRBV9 to TRBJ2-2; a possible D gene is TRBD2 (5 bases). There are 16 residues in the CDR3. Trimming shortened V by 1 base and J by 4 bases, and 14 bases separated the two germline ends. Germline values: CDR1 SGDLS, CDR2 YYNGEE. The CDR3 sequence: CASSVSYQLGTGELFF. In nucleotides, the CDR3 is TGTGCCAGCAGCGTATCATATCAACTAGGCACCGGGGAGCTGTTTTTT.

This rearrangement joins TRBV5-6 to TRBJ2-5; TRBD1 matches 10 bases. J lost 4 bases, V lost 4 bases, and 13 bases had no gene match. The germline gives CDR1 SGHDT, CDR2 YYEEEE. The CDR3 contains 17 residues. CDR3 coding DNA: TGTGCCAGCAGCGAGGGACAGGGGAAAGCTATGAGAGAGACCCAGTACTTC. The encoded protein is CASSEGQGKAMRETQYF.

The sample holds a few counts of this clonotype. The chain has TRBV4-1 and TRBJ2-3, with 7 bases fitting TRBD1. This CDR3 spans 19 amino acids. Germline lookup yields CDR1 MGHRA and CDR2 YSYEKL. J lost 3 bases, V lost 4 bases, and 19 bases had no gene match. CDR3 nucleotide sequence: TGCGCCAGCAGCCCTACCTTATCCCAGACAGGGCGGAGGACAGATACGCAGTATTTT. As protein: CASSPTLSQTGRRTDTQYF.

V and J are TRBV6-1 and TRBJ1-5, with a possible D match to TRBD1 (6 bases). CDR3 size: 15 residues. Between the trimmed V and J ends, which lost 6 bases and 3 bases, there was a span of 15 bases. Germline V gene lookup returns CDR1 MNHNS and CDR2 SASEGT. The CDR3, as DNA: TGTGCCAGCAGGGAAACAGGGAATATCAATCAGCCCCAGCATTTT. Its protein product is CASRETGNINQPQHF.

The chain carries TRBV9 and TRBJ2-1, with D possibly being TRBD1 (5 bases). Looked up from germline, CDR1 is SGDLS and CDR2 is YYNGEE. The CDR3 sequence is 13 residues long. V gave up 0 bases and J gave up 8 bases, with 9 bases separating them. This chain's CDR3 is CASSVGGNDEQFF. DNA for the CDR3: TGTGCCAGCAGCGTAGGGGGCAACGATGAGCAGTTCTTC.

The chain joins TRBV2 to TRBJ2-3; TRBD1 agrees at 8 bases. Germline V gene data show CDR1 as SNHLY and CDR2 as FYNNEI. With V trimmed by 7 bases and J by 4 bases, 7 bases remained unmatched. The CDR3 has 14 residues. In DNA form, the CDR3 reads TGTGCCAGCAAAGGTGGACAGGGAGCAGATACGCAGTATTTT. Translation gives CASKGGQGADTQYF.

The chain carries TRBV7-2 and TRBJ1-5; no reliable D call. The CDR3 has 13 amino acids. Germline CDR1 is SGHTA and CDR2 is FQGNSA. V shed 5 bases and J shed 6 bases, with 11 bases lying between them. Here the CDR3 DNA reads TGTGCCAGCAGCACCCTAGGTCCTCAGCCCCAGCATTTT. It specifies CASSTLGPQPQHF.

This clonotype came up a few times. The chain is built from TRBV11-2 and TRBJ2-5; TRBD2 aligns across 8 bases. V trimming: 5 bases; J trimming: 5 bases; junction bases outside the gene matches: 13. Per the germline V gene, CDR1 is SGHAT and CDR2 is FQNNGV. The CDR3 runs 16 residues. The CDR3 reads CASSPGGGGRRETQYF. The CDR3 DNA reads TGTGCCAGCAGCCCAGGTGGTGGCGGGAGGCGGGAGACCCAGTACTTC.

This clonotype was picked up many times. The chain joins TRBV28 to TRBJ2-7; 7 nucleotides align to TRBD1. Per the germline V gene, CDR1 is MDHEN and CDR2 is SYDVKM. The V gene end was trimmed by 10 bases and the J gene end by 2 bases; junction bases not matched to a gene: 2. This CDR3 has 11 residues. CDR3 DNA: TGTGCCACTGGACAGGCCTACGAGCAGTACTTC. It is translated as CATGQAYEQYF.

This clonotype has only a few counts. The V and J genes are TRBV20-1 and TRBJ2-3; possible D gene TRBD2, 6 bases. The germline V and J ends were trimmed by 3 bases and 6 bases, with 19 bases remaining between them. From germline, CDR1 is DFQATT and CDR2 SNEGSKA (reference sequence). The CDR3 is made up of 15 amino acids. CDR3 protein: CSARSRRGPGDTQYF. The DNA for the CDR3 is TGCAGTGCTAGGTCGAGGCGGGGTCCCGGGGATACGCAGTATTTT.

The chain recombines TRBV11-1 with TRBJ1-1, with D unclear. Trimming shortened V by 3 bases and J by 1 base, and 12 bases separated the two germline ends. In germline, CDR1 is SGHAT, CDR2 FQDESV (reference sequence). The CDR3 covers 15 residues. CDR3 DNA sequence: TGTGCCAGCAGCTTTATGGCCATATCGAACACTGAAGCTTTCTTT. It codes for CASSFMAISNTEAFF. The entire variable domain, with the rest obtained from reference TRBV11-1 and TRBJ1-1, is as follows: EAEVAQSPRYKITEKSQAVAFWCDPISGHATLYWYRQILGQGPELLVQFQDESVVDDSQLPKDRFSAERLKGVDSTLKIQPAELGDSAMYLCASSFMAISNTEAFFGQGTRLTVV.

The chain joins TRBV10-3 to TRBJ1-4; D gene unclear. The V gene's germline CDR1 is ENHRY and CDR2 SYGVKD. The CDR3 loop spans 14 amino acids. The ends were cut back, 6 bases at V and 7 bases at J, with 15 bases in the middle. DNA of the CDR3: TGTGCCATCAGAGAGGAGCTGGCTGGTGAAAAACTGTTTTTT. This gives the protein CAIREELAGEKLFF.

The gene calls are TRBV7-2 and TRBJ2-7; TRBD2 agrees at 11 bases. Unmatched junction bases numbered 3, after V lost 4 bases and J lost 4 bases. The CDR3 has 14 residues. CDR1 and CDR2 from the germline V gene are SGHTA and FQGNSA. CDR3 sequence (DNA): TGTGCCAGCAGCTCCTTAGCGGGAGGGTACGAGCAGTACTTC. Its translation is CASSSLAGGYEQYF.

J is TRBJ2-1 and V is TRBV20-1; 9 bases are shared with TRBD2. Per germline, CDR1 DFQATT and CDR2 SNEGSKA (reference sequence). This CDR3 contains 14 residues. V was clipped by 5 bases and J by 7 bases; unmatched bases: 9. The CDR3 DNA is TGCAGTGCTCACTTAGCGGGAGTAGATAATGAGCAGTTCTTC. Encoded protein: CSAHLAGVDNEQFF.

The rearrangement uses TRBV29-1 and TRBJ2-7; no clear D gene. Trimming shortened V by 2 bases and J by 7 bases, and 15 bases separated the two germline ends. CDR3 length equals 13 residues. Germline CDR1 reads SQVTM; CDR2 reads ANQGSEA. The CDR3 DNA is TGCAGCGTTGAATGGGGAACGTCCGGAGAGCAGTACTTC. Protein sequence: CSVEWGTSGEQYF.

This chain uses TRBV7-9 with TRBJ1-1; D gene unclear. Per the germline V gene, CDR1 is SEHNR and CDR2 is FQNEAQ (reference sequence). The CDR3 runs to 12 residues. V was clipped by 4 bases and J by 5 bases, with 8 bases between them. The CDR3 loop is CASSSRITEAFF. The CDR3 DNA reads TGTGCCAGCAGCTCTCGGATAACTGAAGCTTTCTTT.

The table lists this clonotype with a few counts. The chain joins TRBV5-1 to TRBJ1-4; D is ambiguous. The V end lost 0 bases, the J end lost 6 bases, and 3 bases lay between the germline ends. This CDR3 spans 12 amino acids. The germline V gene encodes CDR1 SGHRS and CDR2 YFSETQ. CDR3 nucleotide sequence: TGCGCCAGCAGCTTGGAGGATGAAAAACTGTTTTTT. Protein product: CASSLEDEKLFF. Together with reference TRBV5-1 and TRBJ1-4, the CDR3 gives the full variable domain: KAGVTQTPRYLIKTRGQQVTLSCSPISGHRSVSWYQQTPGQGLQFLFEYFSETQRNKGNFPGRFSGRQFSNSRSEMNVSTLELGDSALYLCASSLEDEKLFFGSGTQLSVL.

Ten or more counts support this clonotype. This chain connects TRBV4-1 to TRBJ2-1; no definite D call. The CDR3 runs to 17 residues. V gave up 8 bases and J gave up 6 bases, with 26 bases separating them. Germline V gene sequence: CDR1 MGHRA, CDR2 YSYEKL. This CDR3 reads CASQPSPTGLGFNEQFF. CDR3 sequence (DNA): TGCGCCAGCCAGCCCTCTCCTACCGGGCTCGGGTTCAATGAGCAGTTCTTC.

The chain has TRBV3-1 and TRBJ2-1; unclear D gene. Per germline, CDR1 LGHDT and CDR2 YNNKEL (reference sequence). The CDR3 is 13 amino acids. Trimming left V 1 base short and J 6 bases short, with 7 bases between. The CDR3 region is CASSQATFNEQFF. The CDR3 bases are TGTGCCAGCAGCCAAGCTACTTTCAATGAGCAGTTCTTC.

The chain is built from TRBV27 and TRBJ1-4, with a weak D call TRBD1 (5 bases). The CDR3 loop spans 14 amino acids. Per the germline V gene, CDR1 is MNHEY and CDR2 is SMNVEV (reference sequence). The V end was cut by 5 bases, the J end by 6 bases, with 13 bases between. CDR3: CASSPPGTYEKLFF. In nucleotides, the CDR3 is TGTGCCAGCAGTCCTCCCGGGACTTATGAAAAACTGTTTTTT.

The CDR3 reads CASSPGTSGSYEQYF. As DNA, the CDR3 is TGTGCCAGCAGCCCCGGGACTAGCGGGAGTTACGAGCAGTACTTC. This chain joins TRBV7-2 and TRBJ2-7; 14 bases fit TRBD2. This CDR3 region has 15 residues. The germline V gene encodes CDR1 SGHTA and CDR2 FQGNSA. Losses at the gene ends were 5 bases for V and 4 bases for J; bases not matched to a gene: 4.

The chain is built from TRBV29-1 and TRBJ1-3; D call uncertain. The V gene's germline CDR1 is SQVTM and CDR2 ANQGSEA. The CDR3 is 13 amino acids. Trimming removed 5 bases at V and 4 bases at J, with 12 bases between. CDR3: CSVMGPGGNTIYF. DNA for the CDR3: TGCAGCGTTATGGGCCCTGGAGGAAACACCATATATTTT.

This clonotype has just a few counts. The genes are TRBV9 and TRBJ2-5, with 12 bases matching TRBD2. Germline V gives CDR1 SGDLS, CDR2 YYNGEE. The CDR3 runs 14 residues. Losses at the gene ends were 4 bases for V and 5 bases for J; bases not matched to a gene: 3. The CDR3 reads CASSWTSGTETQYF. CDR3 nucleotide sequence: TGTGCCAGCAGCTGGACTAGCGGGACCGAGACCCAGTACTTC. The full variable domain, rest sourced from reference TRBV9 and TRBJ2-5, is DSGVTQTPKHLITATGQRVTLRCSPRSGDLSVYWYQQSLDQGLQFLIQYYNGEERAKGNILERFSAQQFPDLHSELNLSSLELGDSALYFCASSWTSGTETQYFGPGTRLLVL.

The V and J genes are TRBV6-2 or TRBV6-3 and TRBJ2-7; TRBD2 might be the D (6 bases). Looked up from germline, CDR1 is MNHEY and CDR2 is SVGEGT. V lost 8 bases, J lost 5 bases, and 16 bases lay in between. The CDR3 length is 13 residues. The DNA of the CDR3 is TGTGCCAGCCGTGGCCGGGGGTCCCACGAGCAGTACTTC. Its protein is CASRGRGSHEQYF.

The V gene is TRBV7-2, the J gene TRBJ1-2; TRBD1 aligns across 10 bases. The germline CDR1 and CDR2 sequences are SGHTA and FQGNSA. The CDR3 spans 15 residues. Losses at the gene ends were 0 bases for V and 6 bases for J; bases not matched to a gene: 4. CDR3 in amino acids: CASSLALTGGDGYTF. The CDR3 DNA follows: TGTGCCAGCAGCTTAGCGCTGACAGGGGGCGATGGCTACACCTTC.

This clonotype was detected only a few times. The rearrangement links TRBV20-1 to TRBJ2-5; 9 nucleotides align to TRBD1. Germline CDR1 DFQATT, CDR2 SNEGSKA (reference sequence). The CDR3 has 15 amino acids. Trimming took 2 bases from V and 4 from J; bases not matched to a gene: 8. The CDR3 nucleotides are TGCAGTGCTAGAAAACAGGGGGCGGGTAGAGAGACCCAGTACTTC. It encodes CSARKQGAGRETQYF.

The chain is built from TRBV6-2 or TRBV6-3 and TRBJ2-7, with D possibly matching TRBD2 (5 bases). V was cut by 8 bases and J by 4 bases, with 12 bases left in between. The CDR3 runs to 12 residues. The V gene's germline CDR1 is MNHEY and CDR2 SVGEGT. The CDR3 loop reads CASASRRYEQYF. The CDR3 bases are TGTGCCAGCGCGTCGAGGAGGTACGAGCAGTACTTC.

This clonotype was seen a handful of times. This chain links TRBV5-1 with TRBJ1-4; D remains unclear. Trimming removed 4 bases at V and 6 bases at J, with 10 bases between. Germline V CDR1 and CDR2: SGHRS, YFSETQ. The CDR3 runs 13 residues. CDR3 sequence reads: CASSLESDEKLFF. The CDR3 DNA reads as TGCGCCAGCAGCCTCGAGTCGGATGAAAAACTGTTTTTT.

This chain connects TRBV20-1 to TRBJ2-7; D possibly corresponds to TRBD1 (6 bases). Deletions cut 3 bases from V and 6 bases from J, with 15 bases between. The CDR3 has 13 amino acids. The germline CDR1 and CDR2 sequences are DFQATT and SNEGSKA (reference sequence). CDR3 loop: CSARGTSEREQYF. CDR3 sequence (DNA): TGCAGTGCTAGGGGGACAAGTGAACGCGAGCAGTACTTC.